This T cell receptor (beta chain) came from a study of T cells in localized non-small cell lung cancer. General study points: Only one tumor region was sequenced, so heterogeneity remains possible. Of the tissues analyzed, uninvolved adjacent lung showed maximal T cell clonality, greater than tumor. Greater T cell density in blood accompanied longer overall survival. Median around 56 top-100 tumor clones were shared with paired adjacent lung.

Remarks on this clone: Its specificity is not known.

The V and J ends lost 5 bases and 9 bases, in that order; junction bases with no gene match: 9. The CDR3 is 14 residues long. Looked up from germline, CDR1 is MRHNA and CDR2 is SNTAGT. Using immunoSEQ multiplex PCR, the repertoire was profiled, and TCRdb retains in-frame clones only, with some absent. In the table there are 53,000 or so clones, approximately 90% of which are singletons. The V and J genes are TRBV6-4 and TRBJ2-1, with 8 bases fitting TRBD1. This TCR came from a man between 40 and 69 years old with stage I lung adenocarcinoma. The starting material was peripheral blood, obtained before any cancer treatment. The CDR3 DNA is TGTGCCAGCAGTAAGACAGGGGCGGTAGGTGAGCAGTTCTTC. Its translation is CASSKTGAVGEQFF.